Below are 10 T cell receptor beta chains sequenced from a single sample in a study of glioma-infiltrating T cells. The iRepertoire nested amplicon-rescue multiplex PCR amplified TCR alpha and beta CDR3s from RNA. Each CDR3 protein is one row after TCRdb ran MiXCR on the multiplex PCR reads. This table has over 70,000 distinct CDR3 sequences, less than 30% appearing once. Sequencing was done on a sample of glioma tissue, nonneoplastic brain tissue, or PBMCs (not recorded which). The source of these receptors is a human donor with low-grade glioma or glioblastoma, undergoing nonglioma brain surgery, or in good health (not recorded which).

V gene TRBV20-1 combines with J gene TRBJ2-5; 10 bases are shared with TRBD2. This CDR3 comprises 17 residues. The germline V gene encodes CDR1 DFQATT and CDR2 SNEGSKA (reference sequence). V was pared by 6 bases and J by 2 bases, with 15 bases of the junction left unmatched. Written as DNA, the CDR3 is TGCAGTGCCAGCAGCTTGGGACTAGCGAAGGGACAAGAGACCCAGTACTTC. As protein: CSASSLGLAKGQETQYF.

This clonotype has ten or more counts. The chain is built from TRBV10-2 and TRBJ1-5; possibly TRBD1 for D (5 bases). This CDR3 region has 13 residues. Trimming shortened V by 5 bases and J by 1 base, and 6 bases separated the two germline ends. Germline V gives CDR1 WSHSY, CDR2 SAAADI. The CDR3 DNA sequence: TGCGCCAGCAGTAACAGGAGCAATCAGCCCCAGCATTTT. It yields the protein CASSNRSNQPQHF.

This clonotype was counted many times. This chain uses TRBV19 with TRBJ1-1, with D unclear. The CDR3 covers 15 residues. The germline V and J ends were trimmed by 3 bases and 0 bases, with 11 bases remaining between them. Germline loops: CDR1 LNHDA, CDR2 SQIVND (reference sequence). CDR3 bases: TGTGCCAGTAGTATCCCCAGACACATGAACACTGAAGCTTTCTTT. This encodes CASSIPRHMNTEAFF. Full variable domain (missing parts from reference TRBV19 and TRBJ1-1): DGGITQSPKYLFRKEGQNVTLSCEQNLNHDAMYWYRQDPGQGLRLIYYSQIVNDFQKGDIAEGYSVSREKKESFPLTVTSAQKNPTAFYLCASSIPRHMNTEAFFGQGTRLTVV.

V and J are TRBV15 and TRBJ1-5; 9 bases are a match to TRBD1. Per the germline V gene, CDR1 is LNHNV and CDR2 is YYDKDF (reference sequence). V dropped 8 bases and J dropped 8; count of bases not matched to a gene: 13. This CDR3 has 15 amino acids. Written as DNA, the CDR3 is TGTGCCACCGGCATATCTACAGGGGGCTTGGAGCCCCAGCATTTT. This translates into CATGISTGGLEPQHF.

A note on this clonotype: At one end the junction does not follow the germline gene, possibly because of a read error. The chain's CDR3 is CSARDGGIYGYPF. DNA for the CDR3: TGCAGTGCTAGAGATGGGGGGATCTATGGCTACCCCTTC. The rearrangement links TRBV20-1 to TRBJ1-2, with a tentative D call TRBD1 (5 bases). From germline, CDR1 is DFQATT and CDR2 SNEGSKA (reference sequence). This CDR3 spans 13 amino acids.

This clonotype was recorded at least ten times. V is TRBV19 and J is TRBJ2-1, with D perhaps matching TRBD1 (5 bases). The V gene's germline CDR1 is LNHDA and CDR2 SQIVND (reference sequence). This CDR3 has 12 amino acids. V was cut by 4 bases and J by 9 bases, with 10 bases left in between. Here the CDR3 DNA reads TGTGCCAGTAGTACCCAGGGTGGTGAGCAGTTCTTC. This translates into CASSTQGGEQFF.

Comment on this clonotype: A read error is possible here, since a much larger clone lies one base away. The chain uses TRBV29-1 and TRBJ1-3, with 7 nucleotides matching TRBD1. The CDR3 is made up of 16 amino acids. Germline V lookup: CDR1 SQVTM, CDR2 ANQGSEA. Here the CDR3 DNA reads TGCAGCGTTGCCGGGACAGCTTGGGACTCTGAAAACACCATATATTTT. This sequence encodes CSVAGTAWDSENTIYF.

This clonotype has at least ten counts. V gene TRBV20-1 combines with J gene TRBJ2-1; a possible D gene is TRBD2 (5 bases). From germline, CDR1 is DFQATT and CDR2 SNEGSKA (reference sequence). Trimming removed 1 base from V and 5 bases from J, with 21 bases in between. CDR3 size: 17 residues. The CDR3 reads CSARASPFRGKNNEQFF. DNA for the CDR3: TGCAGTGCTAGAGCCTCTCCTTTTCGGGGAAAAAACAATGAGCAGTTCTTC.

This clonotype has a count of ten or more. The rearrangement joins TRBV19 to TRBJ1-4; 7 bases line up with TRBD1. Germline V CDR1 and CDR2: LNHDA, SQIVND (reference sequence). Trimming cost V 4 bases and J 7 bases; bases outside gene matches: 6. CDR3 size: 14 residues. CDR3 in amino acids: CASSTRTGVEKLFF. The CDR3 DNA is TGTGCCAGTAGTACGCGCACAGGGGTTGAAAAACTGTTTTTT.

This clonotype has a single count. A much larger clone differs from this one at a single base, so this may be a read error. V gene TRBV24-1 combines with J gene TRBJ2-1; TRBD2 matches 12 bases. Per the germline V gene, CDR1 is KGHDR and CDR2 is SFDVKD. The length of the CDR3 is 16 residues. The CDR3 DNA sequence: TGTGCCACCAGTGACGGACTAGCGGGGACGGGCAATGAGAAGTTCTTC. Protein product: CATSDGLAGTGNEKFF.